Listed here are 20 T cell receptor beta chains from one sample, sequenced in a study of T cell responses to AZD1222 COVID-19 vaccine. Clones were read by immunoSEQ multiplex PCR, and TCRdb kept only the in-frame ones, dropping some. Of about 140,000 clones listed, around 93% are singletons. The specimen comprised peripheral blood, sampled 28 days after the second AZD1222 dose. These receptor sequences come from an adult who received the AZD1222 COVID-19 vaccine.

J is TRBJ1-1 and V is TRBV30, with 7 bases fitting TRBD1. The J segment lost 1 base and the V segment lost 3 bases, leaving 8 bases of the junction unmatched. Germline CDR1 is GTSNPN and CDR2 is SVGIG (reference sequence). This CDR3 is 15 amino acids long. The CDR3 protein is CAWRAPGQRNTEAFF. CDR3 coding DNA: TGTGCCTGGAGGGCTCCGGGACAGCGGAACACTGAAGCTTTCTTT.

The chain employs TRBV21-1 and TRBJ2-1; the table gives TRBD2 as D, unverified against the DNA. TRBV21-1 is marked as a pseudogene. This CDR3 has 23 amino acids. Here the CDR3 DNA reads TGTGCCAGCAGCAAAGCGCTTTCTGGACTTTCCGACCCCTTTCCGAGCTCCTACAATGAGCAGTTCTTC. Encoded protein: CASSKALSGLSDPFPSSYNEQFF.

This clone was seen a handful of times. The chain recombines TRBV7-3 with TRBJ1-2; no definite D call. The germline V and J ends were trimmed by 6 bases and 5 bases, with 19 bases remaining between them. Germline V CDR1 and CDR2: SGHTA, FQGTGA. The CDR3 is made up of 15 amino acids. The CDR3 region has the DNA TGTGCCAGCAGTTCCGACGGGCCGGGTCGGTATGGCTACACCTTC. Its protein is CASSSDGPGRYGYTF.

V is TRBV18 and J is TRBJ1-2, with TRBD1 as a possible D gene (6 bases). The CDR3 totals 13 residues. V was pared by 4 bases and J by 6 bases, with 12 bases between. The V gene's germline CDR1 is KGHSH and CDR2 LQKENI. The CDR3 nucleotides are TGTGCCAGCTCACAACAGGGTGGTGATGGCTACACCTTC. Translation: CASSQQGGDGYTF.

This clone appeared a single time. The chain links TRBV29-1 to TRBJ2-2; D gene unclear. Trimming stripped 0 bases from V and 5 bases from J, with 7 bases between. The germline CDR1 and CDR2 sequences are SQVTM and ANQGSEA. The CDR3 length is 13 residues. The CDR3 is CSVEEFPTGELFF. The CDR3 bases are TGCAGCGTTGAAGAGTTTCCGACCGGGGAGCTGTTTTTT.

The chain links TRBV7-2 to TRBJ1-1; no firm D call. V gave up 3 bases and J gave up 4 bases, with 12 bases separating them. CDR3 length: 14 amino acids. Germline assignment: CDR1 SGHTA and CDR2 FQGNSA. This CDR3 is CASSFGGMGTEAFF. CDR3 bases: TGTGCCAGCAGCTTCGGAGGGATGGGCACTGAAGCTTTCTTT.

This sequence joins TRBV7-6 and TRBJ2-7; possible D gene TRBD1, 5 bases. Germline V gene data show CDR1 as SGHVS and CDR2 as FNYEAQ. This CDR3 region has 16 residues. The V and J ends lost 0 bases and 5 bases respectively, with 17 bases between them. This CDR3 is CASSLAGPGNLNEQYF. The DNA for the CDR3 is TGTGCCAGCAGCTTAGCTGGGCCAGGGAATCTCAACGAGCAGTACTTC.

The chain joins TRBV19 to TRBJ1-1; D gene ambiguous. The CDR3 extends over 14 amino acids. V was cut by 5 bases and J by 0 bases, with 10 bases left in between. Germline CDR1 and CDR2: LNHDA and SQIVND (reference sequence). CDR3 sequence (DNA): TGTGCCAGTAGTGTCGCAGTGCTGAACACTGAAGCTTTCTTT. Its protein is CASSVAVLNTEAFF.

J is TRBJ1-6 and V is TRBV2; D is perhaps TRBD1 (5 bases). The V gene's germline CDR1 is SNHLY and CDR2 FYNNEI. The CDR3 runs to 18 residues. Between the trimmed V and J ends, which lost 2 bases and 1 base, there was a span of 15 bases. The CDR3 coding sequence is TGTGCCAGCAGTGAAATTAGGGGAGAGTGGTCCTATAATTCACCCCTCCACTTT. It codes for CASSEIRGEWSYNSPLHF.

This rearrangement joins TRBV19 to TRBJ1-3; tentative D call: TRBD1 (5 bases). Per germline, CDR1 LNHDA and CDR2 SQIVND (reference sequence). The CDR3 sequence is 16 residues long. V lost 4 bases and J 0 bases, leaving 13 bases between the germline ends. CDR3 in DNA: TGTGCCAGTAGTACCGGAAGCAGGGTCTCTGGAAACACCATATATTTT. It encodes CASSTGSRVSGNTIYF.

The J gene is TRBJ1-2, the V gene TRBV2; D might be TRBD1 (5 bases). Germline V CDR1 and CDR2: SNHLY, FYNNEI. CDR3 length equals 12 residues. V was pared by 6 bases and J by 1 base, with 6 bases between. The CDR3 reads CASSDSNYGYTF. For the CDR3, the DNA is TGTGCCAGCAGCGACAGTAACTATGGCTACACCTTC.

The chain uses TRBV3-1 (or the pseudogene TRBV3-2) and TRBJ1-1; 8 bases map to TRBD1. The CDR3 runs to 15 residues. With 6 bases clipped from V and 2 bases from J, the junction kept 8 bases outside the gene matches. CDR1 and CDR2 from the germline V gene are LGHDT and YNNKEL (reference sequence). The CDR3 nucleotides are TGTGCCAGCAGTTACACGGGACAGGCTAACACTGAAGCTTTCTTT. This sequence encodes CASSYTGQANTEAFF.

The chain joins TRBV27 to TRBJ2-6; no definite D call. Looked up from germline, CDR1 is MNHEY and CDR2 is SMNVEV (reference sequence). This CDR3 is built from 16 residues. Trimming removed 5 bases at V and 0 bases at J, with 11 bases between. CDR3 region: CASSPFLASGANVLTF. The DNA of the CDR3 is TGTGCCAGCAGTCCCTTTCTTGCCTCTGGGGCCAACGTCCTGACTTTC.

This chain connects TRBV15 to TRBJ2-2; D gene ambiguous. The V gene's germline CDR1 is LNHNV and CDR2 YYDKDF (reference sequence). The V end was cut by 0 bases, the J end by 2 bases, with 4 bases between. The CDR3 has 14 residues. The CDR3, as DNA: TGTGCCACCAGCAGAGATGTAAACACCGGGGAGCTGTTTTTT. Translating it yields CATSRDVNTGELFF.

The J gene is TRBJ1-2, the V gene TRBV13, with D unresolved. The CDR3 loop spans 15 amino acids. CDR1 and CDR2 from the germline V gene are PRHDT and FYEKMQ (reference sequence). V was clipped by 5 bases and J by 3 bases, with 16 bases between them. For the CDR3, the DNA is TGTGCCAGCAGCGCCCAAGGCCAAATCTACTATGGCTACACCTTC. Protein: CASSAQGQIYYGYTF.

The rearrangement links TRBV15 to TRBJ1-5, with D maybe TRBD1 (6 bases). In germline, CDR1 is LNHNV, CDR2 YYDKDF (reference sequence). CDR3 size: 14 residues. V was cut by 2 bases and J by 6 bases, with 11 bases left in between. The CDR3 DNA reads TGTGCCACCAGCAGAATACAGGGAATTCAGCCCCAGCATTTT. It translates to CATSRIQGIQPQHF.

The rearrangement links TRBV9 to TRBJ2-2; D uncertain. Germline V gene lookup returns CDR1 SGDLS and CDR2 YYNGEE. Trimming cost V 4 bases and J 1 base, with 5 bases left between them. The CDR3 has 13 residues. CDR3 loop: CASSTGNTGELFF. The CDR3 nucleotides are TGTGCCAGCAGCACCGGGAACACCGGGGAGCTGTTTTTT.

This clone has a single count. The J gene is TRBJ2-7, the V gene TRBV10-3; 10 nucleotides align to TRBD2. Trimming took 3 bases from V and 7 from J; bases not matched to a gene: 3. Germline CDR1 and CDR2: ENHRY and SYGVKD. The length of the CDR3 is 13 residues. The CDR3 DNA sequence: TGTGCCATCAGTGAATCAGCGGGGGGGGAGCAGTACTTC. It codes for CAISESAGGEQYF.

CDR3 coding DNA: TGTGCCAGCAGCTACCACCGACGGGACCCCACCTACGAGCAGTACTTC. Its translation is CASSYHRRDPTYEQYF. This sequence joins TRBV7-8 and TRBJ2-7; D may correspond to TRBD1 or TRBD2 (5 bases each). The CDR3 has 16 amino acids. Germline V gene lookup returns CDR1 SGHVS and CDR2 FQNEAQ. The V gene lost 4 bases and the J gene lost 2 bases, with 18 bases spanning the gap. Full variable domain (remainder filled in from reference TRBV7-8 and TRBJ2-7): GAGVSQSPRYKVAKRGQDVALRCDPISGHVSLFWYQQALGQGPEFLTYFQNEAQLDKSGLPSDRFFAERPEGSVSTLKIQRTQQEDSAVYLCASSYHRRDPTYEQYFGPGTRLTVT.

The J gene is TRBJ2-2, the V gene TRBV5-1; the D gene is possibly TRBD2 (6 bases). The CDR3 runs to 16 residues. V lost 1 base to trimming and J lost 6 bases, with 16 bases between them. The V gene's germline CDR1 is SGHRS and CDR2 YFSETQ. As DNA, the CDR3 is TGCGCCAGCAGCTTGTTTGAGCGGGTTAACTCCGGGGAGCTGTTTTTT. Encoded protein: CASSLFERVNSGELFF.